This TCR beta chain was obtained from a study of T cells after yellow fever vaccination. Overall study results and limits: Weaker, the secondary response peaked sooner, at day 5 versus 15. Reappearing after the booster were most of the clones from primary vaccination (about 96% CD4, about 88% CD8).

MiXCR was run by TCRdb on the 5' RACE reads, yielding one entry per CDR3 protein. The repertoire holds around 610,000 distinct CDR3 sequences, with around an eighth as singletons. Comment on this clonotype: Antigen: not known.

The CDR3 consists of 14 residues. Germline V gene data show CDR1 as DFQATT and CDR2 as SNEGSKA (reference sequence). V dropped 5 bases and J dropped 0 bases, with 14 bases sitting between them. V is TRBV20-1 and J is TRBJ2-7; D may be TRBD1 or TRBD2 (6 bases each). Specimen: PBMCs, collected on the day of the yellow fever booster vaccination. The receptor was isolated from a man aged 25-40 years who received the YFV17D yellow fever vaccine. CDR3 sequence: CSARGLESSYEQYF. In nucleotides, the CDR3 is TGCAGTGCTCGGGGGCTCGAAAGCTCCTACGAGCAGTACTTC.